One T cell receptor (beta chain) is described in this entry. Its antigen is as yet unknown. CDR1 SGHTA and CDR2 FQGNSA come from the germline V gene. V was trimmed by 6 bases and J by 2 bases, leaving 9 bases between them. This CDR3 has 13 residues. The source of the sample is a study of OX40 agonist ivuxolimab in advanced cancers. Whole-study results and caveats: Partial responders treated at 0.1-3.0 mg/kg exhibited clonal expansion among the lowest measured. Expanded clones belonging to CD8+ T cells outnumbered, on average, those of CD4+.

Here immunoSEQ multiplex PCR was the method, and the copy in TCRdb shows in-frame clones only, minus some. The table includes roughly 48,000 clones, roughly nine tenths detected once. This chain joins TRBV7-2 and TRBJ2-3; D may be TRBD1 or TRBD2 (5 bases each). Here the sequenced sample was CD4+ or CD8+ T cells sorted from blood, taken in a trial of the OX40 agonist ivuxolimab. The TCR originated in an adult with an advanced solid tumor such as melanoma, head and neck, liver or kidney cancer. The CDR3 nucleotides read TGTGCCAGCAGTCGGGACCACACAGATACGCAGTATTTT. The encoded protein is CASSRDHTDTQYF.